The clone carrying this T cell receptor (beta chain) occurred a few times. The antigen is not known. This sample stems from a study of cytomegalovirus exposure and HLA in healthy donors. The PCR contained 60 Vbeta and 13 Jbeta primers. Data came from immunoSEQ multiplex PCR; TCRdb stores just in-frame clones and leaves some out. The top ten clones hold 3.7% of a sample with roughly 180,000 clones, about three quarters of them seen once. Whole-study findings and limits: Compared with the roughly 700-donor mean, an Asian-associated ancestry cluster reportedly had fewer N-insertions, according to a later analysis. TCR association rates varied by HLA locus in a later analysis, with DRB1 highest and HLA-C lowest.

This CDR3 spans 15 amino acids. Trimming at V came to 3 bases and at J to 4 bases, leaving 3 bases not matched to a gene. The germline CDR1 and CDR2 sequences are ENHRY and SYGVKD. This sequence joins TRBV10-3 and TRBJ2-4, with 10 bases that match TRBD2. This receptor was taken from a woman aged 55-70 years in good health and CMV-seropositive. Sequenced material: PBMCs. CDR3 loop: CAISETSGAKNIQYF. Here the CDR3 DNA reads TGTGCCATCAGTGAAACTAGCGGGGCAAAAAACATTCAGTACTTC.